The clone carrying this T cell receptor (beta chain) was seen many times. Its cognate antigen is unknown. Template switching introduced a universal primer site, and the cDNA bore unique molecular identifiers. Via MiXCR, TCRdb re-called the 5' RACE reads, giving one row per CDR3 protein. The profile shows about 660,000 distinct CDR3 sequences, 8% to 9% of them singletons. Deletions cut 3 bases from V and 5 bases from J, with 11 bases between. This CDR3 spans 13 amino acids. From germline, CDR1 is SGHRS and CDR2 YFSETQ. The data derive from a study of identical twins. Findings and limits, study-wide: Researchers reported weaker excess twin sharing in beta out-of-frame sequences.

Separately, the same data were catalogued under a study of yellow fever vaccine responses in identical twins.

Specimen: PBMCs. The rearrangement links TRBV5-1 to TRBJ2-5, with D tentatively TRBD1 or TRBD2 (5 bases each). This sequence was found in a woman aged 18-29 years in good health. The CDR3 coding sequence is TGCGCCAGCAGCTCGGGACCGGTGGAGACCCAGTACTTC. Amino acid sequence: CASSSGPVETQYF.